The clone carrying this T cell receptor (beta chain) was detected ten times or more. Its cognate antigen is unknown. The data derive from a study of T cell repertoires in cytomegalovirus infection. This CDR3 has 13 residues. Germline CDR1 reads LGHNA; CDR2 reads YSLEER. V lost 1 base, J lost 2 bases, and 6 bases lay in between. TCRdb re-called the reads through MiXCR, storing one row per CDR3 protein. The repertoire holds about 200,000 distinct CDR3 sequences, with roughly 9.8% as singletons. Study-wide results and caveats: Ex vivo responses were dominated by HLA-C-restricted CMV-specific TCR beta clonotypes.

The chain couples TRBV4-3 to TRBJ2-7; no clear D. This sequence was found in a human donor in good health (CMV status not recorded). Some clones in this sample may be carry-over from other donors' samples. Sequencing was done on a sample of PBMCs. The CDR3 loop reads CASSQGLAYEQYF. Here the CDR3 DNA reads TGCGCCAGCAGCCAAGGACTTGCCTACGAGCAGTACTTC.